The 13 T cell receptor beta chains in this list originate from one sample, sequenced in a study of T cell repertoires in cytomegalovirus infection. TCRdb ran MiXCR on the reads and lists one entry per CDR3 protein. This table holds almost 500,000 distinct CDR3 sequences, approximately 10% found once. The sample taken for sequencing was PBMCs. The receptor source for this set is a human donor in good health (CMV status not recorded). Some clones in this sample may be carry-over from other donors' samples.

This clonotype appeared many times. CDR3 sequence: CAIMREDTEAFF. In DNA, the CDR3 is TGTGCCATCATGAGGGAGGACACTGAAGCTTTCTTT. The chain recombines TRBV10-3 with TRBJ1-1; D gene unclear. The CDR3 is 12 residues long. The V gene lost 7 bases and the J gene lost 3 bases, with 9 bases spanning the gap. Per the germline V gene, CDR1 is ENHRY and CDR2 is SYGVKD.

Ten or more counts support this clonotype. The V call is TRBV7-6, the J call TRBJ1-6; 7 nucleotides match TRBD1. This CDR3 spans 16 amino acids. From germline, CDR1 is SGHVS and CDR2 FNYEAQ. The junction had 9 bases not matched to a gene; V was cut back by 5 bases and J by 5 bases. CDR3 sequence (DNA): TGTGCCAGCAGCCCACGGACAGGACCCAATAATTCACCCCTCCACTTT. It is translated as CASSPRTGPNNSPLHF.

This clonotype was picked up a small number of times. This sequence joins TRBV29-1 and TRBJ2-5; D not certain. This CDR3 is 12 amino acids long. Between the trimmed V and J ends, which lost 8 bases and 5 bases, there was a span of 15 bases. Germline values: CDR1 SQVTM, CDR2 ANQGSEA. The CDR3 sequence: CSSTPVGETQYF. The CDR3 bases are TGCAGCTCAACCCCTGTGGGCGAGACCCAGTACTTC.

The V and J genes are TRBV5-6 and TRBJ2-6; 7 bases line up with TRBD1. Germline V gives CDR1 SGHDT, CDR2 YYEEEE. J lost 4 bases, V lost 2 bases, and 3 bases had no gene match. This CDR3 comprises 15 residues. Here the CDR3 reads CASSFGRGGANVLTF. The CDR3 DNA is TGTGCCAGCAGCTTTGGCAGGGGGGGGGCCAACGTCCTGACTTTC. The full variable domain, in which reference TRBV5-6 and TRBJ2-6 provide the parts outside the CDR3, is DAGVTQSPTHLIKTRGQQVTLRCSPKSGHDTVSWYQQALGQGPQFIFQYYEEEERQRGNFPDRFSGHQFPNYSSELNVNALLLGDSALYLCASSFGRGGANVLTFGAGSRLTVL.

This clonotype occurred many times. The rearrangement joins TRBV7-2 to TRBJ2-5, with D perhaps TRBD2 (7 bases). Trimming shortened V by 3 bases and J by 3 bases, and 11 bases separated the two germline ends. The CDR3 contains 14 residues. Germline-derived CDR1 and CDR2 are SGHTA and FQGNSA. The CDR3 DNA reads as TGTGCCAGCAGCTTCTGGGGGGGCAAAGAGACCCAGTACTTC. Translation gives CASSFWGGKETQYF.

The chain combines TRBV11-2 with TRBJ2-5, with TRBD2 matching 9 bases. Per germline, CDR1 SGHAT and CDR2 FQNNGV. CDR3 size: 15 residues. V gave up 6 bases and J gave up 4 bases; unmatched junction bases: 9. Here the CDR3 DNA reads TGTGCCAGCAGGGATTTTAGCGGGAGAGGAGAGACCCAGTACTTC. Translating gives CASRDFSGRGETQYF.

In its sample, this clonotype was seen many times. The V call is TRBV20-1, the J call TRBJ1-2, with a weak D call TRBD1 (5 bases). In germline, CDR1 is DFQATT, CDR2 SNEGSKA (reference sequence). V was cut by 0 bases and J by 5 bases, with 16 bases left in between. The CDR3 covers 15 residues. CDR3 coding DNA: TGCAGTGCTAGAGACAAAGCAGGGATTGGGTATGGCTACACCTTC. Its translation: CSARDKAGIGYGYTF.

This clonotype was observed at least ten times. The chain employs TRBV11-2 and TRBJ1-6, with TRBD1 identical over 10 bases. CDR3 length: 17 residues. The junction had 9 bases not matched to a gene; V was cut back by 1 base and J by 9 bases. Germline values: CDR1 SGHAT, CDR2 FQNNGV. Here the CDR3 DNA reads TGTGCCAGCAGCTTAGGGTGGACAGGGGGTAATAGTTCACCCCTCCACTTT. Its translation: CASSLGWTGGNSSPLHF.

This clonotype was detected many times. This sequence joins TRBV23-1 and TRBJ1-4; D gene ambiguous. TRBV23-1 is annotated as an ORF whose role is uncertain. The ends were cut back, 1 base at V and 3 bases at J, with 9 bases in the middle. CDR3 length: 15 amino acids. CDR3 in DNA: TGCGCCAGCAGTCAATGGACCACCCCTAATGAAAAACTGTTTTTT. Translation: CASSQWTTPNEKLFF.

This clonotype was recorded at least ten times. This chain uses TRBV7-9 with TRBJ2-2; no clear D gene. Deletions cut 5 bases from V and 3 bases from J, with 13 bases between. This CDR3 has 15 residues. Germline assignment: CDR1 SEHNR and CDR2 FQNEAQ (reference sequence). DNA of the CDR3: TGTGCCAGCAGCCCCGTAGGGCAAGACACCGGGGAGCTGTTTTTT. Encoded protein: CASSPVGQDTGELFF.

This clonotype appeared many times. The chain combines TRBV12-3 or TRBV12-4 with TRBJ2-5; D is possibly TRBD1 (5 bases). CDR3 length equals 13 residues. Trimming shortened V by 5 bases and J by 1 base, and 8 bases separated the two germline ends. Here the CDR3 reads CASSRQIQETQYF. DNA of the CDR3: TGTGCCAGCAGTAGACAGATCCAAGAGACCCAGTACTTC.

At least ten counts were recorded for this clonotype. V is TRBV4-2 and J is TRBJ1-2; D not resolved. This CDR3 region has 14 residues. V was cut by 0 bases and J by 2 bases, with 7 bases left in between. Germline CDR1 LGHNA, CDR2 YNFKEQ. The chain's CDR3 is CASSQDLGNYGYTF. The CDR3 bases are TGTGCCAGCAGCCAAGATCTGGGCAACTATGGCTACACCTTC.

The chain employs TRBV20-1 and TRBJ2-3; 11 nucleotides agree with TRBD2. J was trimmed by 1 base and V by 6 bases; bases with no gene match: 6. This CDR3 region has 15 residues. CDR1 DFQATT and CDR2 SNEGSKA come from the germline V gene (reference sequence). CDR3 amino acids: CSAYPGLAGTDTQYF. In DNA, the CDR3 is TGCAGTGCATACCCGGGACTAGCGGGCACAGATACGCAGTATTTT.